These 15 T cell receptor beta chains share one sample of origin, sequenced in a study of somatic mutations in cytotoxic T cells in rheumatoid arthritis (dated by TCRdb to about 2017). Receptor libraries were prepared by the immunoSEQ multiplex PCR assay. TCRdb retrieved this table from immuneACCESS and kept in-frame rearrangements only. Not all clones are present; in checked studies, unresolved V genes account for under half, and no reason is known for the remainder. The table for this sample lists tens of thousands of clones; under 90% of them were counted only once. The ten largest clones represent around 3% of the sample. What was sequenced was CD8+ T cells sorted from blood. The source of these receptors is a man aged 40-49 years in good health.

The genes are TRBV14 and TRBJ2-7; 9 bases map to TRBD1. CDR1 SGHDN and CDR2 FVKESK come from the germline V gene. The CDR3 is made up of 16 amino acids. V lost 4 bases and J lost 2; bases outside the gene matches: 9. CDR3 residues: CASSRIGQGLTYEQYF. CDR3 coding DNA: TGTGCCAGCAGCCGAATAGGACAGGGGTTAACCTACGAGCAGTACTTC.

This chain uses TRBV25-1 with TRBJ2-5; tentative D call: TRBD1 (6 bases). V was clipped by 0 bases and J by 5 bases, with 13 bases between them. The CDR3 covers 15 residues. CDR1 is MGHDK, CDR2 SYGVNS, per germline. The CDR3 nucleotides read TGTGCCAGCAGTGAATACCAGGGGCGCGGGGAGACCCAGTACTTC. Protein sequence: CASSEYQGRGETQYF.

The rearrangement uses TRBV5-1 and TRBJ2-7; D is undetermined. The V end lost 4 bases, the J end lost 6 bases, and 14 bases lay between the germline ends. Germline assignment: CDR1 SGHRS and CDR2 YFSETQ. This CDR3 has 13 amino acids. This chain's CDR3 is CASSQDHFPEQYF. CDR3 DNA: TGCGCCAGCAGCCAGGACCACTTTCCCGAGCAGTACTTC.

The rearrangement uses TRBV10-3 and TRBJ1-3; D uncertain. CDR3 length equals 12 residues. Germline assignment: CDR1 ENHRY and CDR2 SYGVKD. V dropped 6 bases and J dropped 3 bases, with 6 bases sitting between them. This CDR3 is CAISPDGNTIYF. In DNA form, the CDR3 reads TGTGCCATCAGCCCCGATGGAAACACCATATATTTT.

This chain joins TRBV9 and TRBJ2-1, with 7 bases identical to TRBD2. The length of the CDR3 is 14 residues. The V and J ends lost 6 bases and 4 bases, in that order; junction bases with no gene match: 7. Looked up from germline, CDR1 is SGDLS and CDR2 is YYNGEE. The CDR3, as DNA: TGTGCCAGCAATACGGGAGGTCCATACAATGAGCAGTTCTTC. Translated: CASNTGGPYNEQFF.

V is TRBV30 and J is TRBJ2-2; D is uncertain. The germline V gene has CDR1 GTSNPN and CDR2 SVGIG (reference sequence). The V gene lost 5 bases and the J gene lost 1 base, with 8 bases spanning the gap. This CDR3 has 13 amino acids. Here the CDR3 reads CAWESVNTGELFF. The CDR3 nucleotides read TGTGCCTGGGAGTCTGTGAACACCGGGGAGCTGTTTTTT.

J is TRBJ2-5 and V is TRBV5-4, with D unresolved. V was cut by 4 bases and J by 5 bases, with 15 bases left in between. Germline V lookup: CDR1 SGHNT, CDR2 YYREEE (reference sequence). The CDR3 totals 14 residues. The CDR3 protein is CASSGEIAWETQYF. The CDR3 nucleotides are TGTGCCAGCAGCGGGGAAATAGCTTGGGAGACCCAGTACTTC.

V usage is TRBV27 and J usage is TRBJ2-3, with 8 bases identical to TRBD2. J gave up 6 bases and V 5 bases, and 10 bases lay outside the gene matches. Germline V CDR1 and CDR2: MNHEY, SMNVEV (reference sequence). There are 15 residues in the CDR3. The CDR3 bases are TGTGCCAGCAGTCCCCGGATTAGCGGGACCGATACGCAGTATTTT. This sequence encodes CASSPRISGTDTQYF.

The chain recombines TRBV30 with TRBJ2-7, with 8 bases lining up with TRBD1. CDR1 and CDR2 from the germline V gene are GTSNPN and SVGIG (reference sequence). The CDR3 consists of 14 residues. The V and J ends lost 2 bases and 1 base, in that order; junction bases with no gene match: 4. The CDR3 region is CAWSLDRGSYEQYF. DNA of the CDR3: TGTGCCTGGAGTCTCGACAGGGGATCCTACGAGCAGTACTTC.

The chain recombines TRBV2 with TRBJ2-5; 9 nucleotides line up with TRBD1. CDR3 length equals 17 residues. V dropped 4 bases and J dropped 3; count of bases not matched to a gene: 12. Looked up from germline, CDR1 is SNHLY and CDR2 is FYNNEI. CDR3 nucleotide sequence: TGTGCCAGCAGTGGGCAGACCGGGACAGGGTTTGAAGAGACCCAGTACTTC. It yields the protein CASSGQTGTGFEETQYF.

The chain has TRBV6-5 and TRBJ2-2; TRBD2 matches 8 bases. Germline loops: CDR1 MNHEY, CDR2 SVGAGI. J lost 5 bases, V lost 1 base, and 3 bases had no gene match. The CDR3 runs to 15 residues. CDR3 loop: CASSYYGRDTGELFF. The CDR3 coding sequence is TGTGCCAGCAGTTACTACGGGAGGGATACCGGGGAGCTGTTTTTT.

V and J are TRBV9 and TRBJ1-2; 9 bases are a match to TRBD1. Trimming at V came to 2 bases and at J to 8 bases, leaving 7 bases not matched to a gene. The CDR3 loop spans 14 amino acids. Germline V gene lookup returns CDR1 SGDLS and CDR2 YYNGEE. CDR3 in amino acids: CASSVTGTGYGYTF. The CDR3 nucleotides are TGTGCCAGCAGCGTGACCGGGACAGGGTACGGCTACACCTTC.

The CDR3: CASSSAAGAEAFF. In DNA, the CDR3 is TGTGCCAGCAGCTCCGCCGCAGGGGCTGAAGCTTTCTTT. This sequence joins TRBV13 and TRBJ1-1, with D possibly matching TRBD1 (6 bases). Germline loops: CDR1 PRHDT, CDR2 FYEKMQ (reference sequence). The CDR3 contains 13 residues. V dropped 4 bases and J dropped 6 bases, with 12 bases sitting between them.

V usage is TRBV28 and J usage is TRBJ2-1; 10 bases fit TRBD2. The CDR3 contains 14 residues. Per the germline V gene, CDR1 is MDHEN and CDR2 is SYDVKM. V shed 5 bases and J 7 bases; nucleotides not matched to a gene: 5. The CDR3 region is CASSPLAGVNEQFF. In nucleotides, the CDR3 is TGTGCCAGCAGTCCCCTAGCGGGAGTGAATGAGCAGTTCTTC.

This chain joins TRBV28 and TRBJ1-4; D ambiguous. V was shortened by 7 bases and J by 10 bases, with 19 bases between the two germline ends. The CDR3 has 14 amino acids. Germline lookup yields CDR1 MDHEN and CDR2 SYDVKM. DNA of the CDR3: TGTGCCAGCACCCTGAGGGCTCCTTCCGGAAAACTGTTTTTT. Protein product: CASTLRAPSGKLFF.